This is a list of T cell receptor beta chains from one sample in a study of T cell responses to AZD1222 COVID-19 vaccine. The data were produced by immunoSEQ multiplex PCR, yet TCRdb's version contains in-frame clones alone and is incomplete. The sample records about 130,000 clones, 90% being singletons. Sequencing was performed on peripheral blood, taken on day 0 of MenACWY control vaccination. The receptors here all came from an adult in good health. Both conserved end residues are part of each CDR3. The D gene is left open where the match is weak. Some rows have no size entry. The others give once, few or many, or a class for an expanded clone.

-	TRBJ1-1	TRBV4-1	-	CASSREPQLNTEAFF	TGCGCCAGCAGCCGGGAACCCCAGCTGAACACTGAAGCTTTCTTT
-	TRBJ2-1	TRBV28	-	CASAGFGASYNEQFF	TGTGCCAGCGCAGGATTTGGAGCCTCCTACAATGAGCAGTTCTTC
-	TRBJ2-7	TRBV13	-	CASSSLYQSSYEQYF	TGTGCCAGCAGCTCCTTGTACCAGAGCTCCTACGAGCAGTACTTC
TRBD2	TRBJ2-5	TRBV13	-	CASSKQSGGGETQYF	TGTGCCAGCAGCAAGCAGTCGGGAGGAGGTGAGACCCAGTACTTC
-	TRBJ2-3	TRBV5-4	-	CASSLWDTDTQYF	TGTGCCAGCAGCTTGTGGGACACAGATACGCAGTATTTT
-	TRBJ2-1	TRBV7-8	-	CASFHSRSGPPNEQFF	TGTGCCAGCTTCCATAGTCGCTCGGGCCCACCCAATGAGCAGTTCTTC
-	TRBJ1-5	TRBV2	-	CASSEGRVKVQPQHF	TGTGCCAGCAGTGAAGGCAGGGTAAAGGTACAGCCCCAGCATTTT
-	TRBJ2-5	TRBV7-2	-	CASSLVWGVQETQYF	TGTGCCAGCAGCTTAGTATGGGGGGTCCAAGAGACCCAGTACTTC
TRBD1	TRBJ2-7	TRBV24-1	-	CATSPGQGLGEQYF	TGTGCCACCAGTCCGGGACAGGGACTCGGCGAGCAGTACTTC
-	TRBJ1-3	TRBV28	once	CASSLGQGTGNTIYF	TGTGCCAGCAGTTTGGGGCAGGGAACTGGAAACACCATATATTTT
TRBD2	TRBJ2-1	TRBV6-5	-	CASSSGTSNIEQFF	TGTGCCAGCAGCTCCGGGACTAGCAATATTGAGCAGTTCTTC
-	TRBJ1-2	TRBV19	-	CASRDYGYTF	TGTGCCAGTAGGGACTATGGCTACACCTTC
-	TRBJ2-7	TRBV12-3/TRBV12-4	-	CASSLGRGYEQYF	TGTGCCAGCAGTTTAGGGCGAGGCTACGAGCAGTACTTC
-	TRBJ1-6	TRBV6-6	-	CASSYRMTNYNSPLHF	TGTGCCAGCAGTTACCGAATGACAAACTATAATTCACCCCTCCACTTT
-	TRBJ2-1	TRBV27	-	CASSFGDTRNNEQFF	TGTGCCAGCAGTTTTGGAGACACCCGCAACAATGAGCAGTTCTTC
-	TRBJ1-6	TRBV27	-	CASSLDLGWDSPLHF	TGTGCCAGCAGTTTAGACCTGGGGTGGGATTCACCCCTCCACTTT
-	TRBJ2-2	TRBV13	once	CASSLNDRNTGELFF	TGTGCCAGCAGCTTAAACGACAGGAACACCGGGGAGCTGTTTTTT
-	TRBJ1-1	TRBV6-5	once	CASSWIVVETEAFF	TGTGCCAGCAGTTGGATAGTGGTCGAGACTGAAGCTTTCTTT
-	TRBJ1-1	TRBV19	once	CASSPRGGPTEAFF	TGTGCCAGTAGTCCTCGGGGGGGGCCCACTGAAGCTTTCTTT
TRBD1	TRBJ2-1	TRBV27	-	CASSLRQGAINEQFF	TGTGCCAGCAGTTTACGCCAGGGGGCCATCAATGAGCAGTTCTTC
TRBD1	TRBJ1-1	TRBV5-1	-	CASSLASGTGAEAFF	TGCGCCAGCAGCTTGGCCTCCGGGACAGGCGCTGAAGCTTTCTTT
TRBD2	TRBJ2-1	TRBV6-4	few	CASSATGLAGVHEQFF	TGTGCCAGCAGTGCCACCGGACTAGCGGGAGTACATGAGCAGTTCTTC
-	TRBJ2-7	TRBV5-6	-	CASSSGYEQYF	TGTGCCAGCAGCTCAGGGTACGAGCAGTACTTC
-	TRBJ2-2	TRBV3-1/TRBV3-2	-	CASSQVRFIGGTGELFF	TGTGCCAGCAGCCAAGTTCGGTTCATCGGTGGCACCGGGGAGCTGTTTTTT
TRBD1	TRBJ1-2	TRBV28	-	CASSLIGTVLYGYTF	TGTGCCAGCAGTTTAATAGGGACAGTTCTTTATGGCTACACCTTC
-	TRBJ1-2	TRBV7-9	-	CASSLENYGYTF	TGTGCCAGCAGCCTCGAAAACTATGGCTACACCTTC
-	TRBJ1-5	TRBV6-6	-	CASSYSSDQPQHF	TGTGCCAGCAGTTACTCGAGCGATCAGCCCCAGCATTTT
-	TRBJ1-2	TRBV6-5	-	CASSYRAGGYTF	TGTGCCAGCAGTTACAGGGCGGGAGGCTACACCTTC
-	TRBJ1-2	TRBV6-1	-	CASSDGLDYYGYTF	TGTGCCAGCAGTGATGGACTAGACTACTATGGCTACACCTTC
-	TRBJ2-7	TRBV28	-	CASSSGDRLISYEQYF	TGTGCCAGCAGTTCTGGTGACAGGCTAATCTCCTACGAGCAGTACTTC
TRBD2	TRBJ2-2	TRBV5-1	-	CASSWGGQSTGELFF	TGCGCCAGCAGCTGGGGGGGTCAATCCACCGGGGAGCTGTTTTTT
-	TRBJ1-2	TRBV2	-	CASSPWTSAYGYTF	TGTGCCAGCAGTCCTTGGACCTCGGCCTATGGCTACACCTTC
-	TRBJ2-5	TRBV28	-	CASSNRYSEGETQYF	TGTGCCAGCAGCAACAGGTACTCAGAGGGGGAGACCCAGTACTTC